The next 8 T cell receptor beta chains were all read from a single sample in a study of response to subunit inactivated influenza vaccine. MiXCR was run by TCRdb on the RT-PCR reads, yielding one entry per CDR3 protein. This sample has 650,000 to 700,000 distinct CDR3 sequences, with less than 20% found just once. This specimen was PBMCs from blood, taken about 12 days after vaccination. These receptors came from a man in his fifties who received an inactivated influenza vaccine.

This clonotype was detected a few times. The chain couples TRBV4-1 to TRBJ2-3, with D tentatively TRBD1 or TRBD2 (6 bases each). CDR1 is MGHRA and CDR2 is YSYEKL in the germline V gene. V lost 4 bases and J 1 base, leaving 12 bases between the germline ends. This CDR3 has 15 amino acids. The CDR3 DNA sequence: TGCGCCAGCAGCCCCGCGGGACATCGCACAGATACGCAGTATTTT. It specifies CASSPAGHRTDTQYF.

This clonotype was counted between two and nine times. J is TRBJ1-6 and V is TRBV7-8, with 8 bases lining up with TRBD1. This CDR3 contains 15 residues. The trim removed 3 bases at V and 7 bases at J, leaving 5 bases unmatched. Germline V lookup: CDR1 SGHVS, CDR2 FQNEAQ. This chain's CDR3 is CASSFTGGENSPLHF. The CDR3 DNA reads TGTGCCAGCAGCTTTACAGGGGGTGAGAATTCACCCCTCCACTTT.

This clonotype was detected only a few times. The V gene is TRBV11-1, the J gene TRBJ2-1; TRBD1 matches 10 bases. Unmatched junction bases numbered 15, after V lost 2 bases and J lost 8 bases. The CDR3 runs 18 residues. Per germline, CDR1 SGHAT and CDR2 FQDESV (reference sequence). The CDR3 loop is CASSLRAGTGVLEDEQFF. CDR3 DNA: TGTGCCAGCAGCTTAAGGGCCGGGACAGGGGTCCTGGAAGATGAGCAGTTCTTC.

Only a few counts were recorded for this clonotype. V gene TRBV4-3 combines with J gene TRBJ2-5; TRBD1 matches 7 bases. The V gene's germline CDR1 is LGHNA and CDR2 YSLEER. The CDR3 runs 17 residues. J was trimmed by 5 bases and V by 0 bases; bases with no gene match: 12. The CDR3 DNA sequence: TGCGCCAGCAGCCAAGATAGGGGGCCGTCCATGACGGAGACCCAGTACTTC. This codes for CASSQDRGPSMTETQYF.

The chain employs TRBV12-3 or TRBV12-4 and TRBJ2-3, with 14 bases lining up with TRBD2. The CDR3 consists of 15 residues. The V and J ends lost 6 bases and 7 bases, in that order; junction bases with no gene match: 6. DNA for the CDR3: TGTGCCAGCAGGGCCGGGACTAGCGGGAGTAATACGCAGTATTTT. Translating gives CASRAGTSGSNTQYF.

This clonotype was observed a handful of times. The genes are TRBV14 and TRBJ1-1; D unclear. Trimming left V 2 bases short and J 5 bases short, with 6 bases between. This CDR3 has 12 amino acids. Germline values: CDR1 SGHDN, CDR2 FVKESK. The CDR3 sequence is CASSQRRTEAFF. CDR3 bases: TGTGCCAGCAGCCAAAGAAGGACTGAAGCTTTCTTT.

This clonotype has more than one count but fewer than ten. The rearrangement joins TRBV12-3 or TRBV12-4 to TRBJ2-4; 10 positions agree with TRBD1. Trimming took 5 bases from V and 0 from J; bases not matched to a gene: 10. The CDR3 runs to 18 residues. In DNA, the CDR3 is TGTGCCAGCAGTCTGTACGGGACAGGGGAACTAGCCAAAAACATTCAGTACTTC. It is translated as CASSLYGTGELAKNIQYF.

This chain joins TRBV18 and TRBJ2-7; no clear D. This CDR3 is built from 14 residues. V gave up 6 bases and J gave up 5 bases, with 17 bases separating them. CDR1 is KGHSH and CDR2 is LQKENI in the germline V gene. The CDR3 nucleotides read TGTGCCAGCTCGTACGCCGTAGGAAGGAACGAGCAGTACTTC. It yields the protein CASSYAVGRNEQYF.